This is a list of T cell receptor beta chains from one sample in a study of blood T cell repertoires in COVID-19. TCRdb's copy holds only in-frame clones and misses some; the assay was immunoSEQ multiplex PCR. Of 130,000 to 150,000 clones listed, more than 65% were seen once; the top ten hold about 3.9%. Sequencing used peripheral blood. These receptor sequences come from a man between 60 and 75 years old with acute or convalescent COVID-19. Both conserved end residues are part of each CDR3. The D gene is left open where the match is weak. Clone size, where shown, is once, few, many, or a class for clones that have expanded.

CDR3: CASSGGTGGPPFYEQYF; DNA: TGCGCCAGCAGCGGAGGGACAGGGGGCCCACCTTTTTACGAGCAGTACTTC; V: TRBV5-1; size: .; J: TRBJ2-7; D: TRBD1
CDR3: CASSQDSSGNSYEQYF; DNA: TGCGCCAGCAGCCAAGATTCTAGCGGGAACTCCTACGAGCAGTACTTC; V: TRBV4-1; size: .; J: TRBJ2-7; D: TRBD2
CDR3: CASSHLSGAGHEQYF; DNA: TGTGCCAGCAGCCATCTATCAGGGGCGGGCCACGAGCAGTACTTC; V: TRBV11-2; size: .; J: TRBJ2-7; D: .
CDR3: CASRRGSTEAFF; DNA: TGTGCCAGCAGGCGGGGGTCCACTGAAGCTTTCTTT; V: TRBV12-3/TRBV12-4; size: few; J: TRBJ1-1; D: .
CDR3: CASSSTPINQPQHF; DNA: TGTGCCAGCAGTTCCACTCCTATTAATCAGCCCCAGCATTTT; V: TRBV28; size: .; J: TRBJ1-5; D: .
CDR3: CASRGGQPMGEGYTF; DNA: TGTGCCAGCAGGGGGGGACAGCCCATGGGGGAAGGCTACACCTTC; V: TRBV27; size: .; J: TRBJ1-2; D: TRBD1
CDR3: CAWSRGGAGELFF; DNA: TGTGCCTGGAGTAGAGGGGGGGCCGGGGAGCTGTTTTTT; V: TRBV30; size: once; J: TRBJ2-2; D: .
CDR3: CASSLTSGSYEQYF; DNA: TGTGCCAGCAGCTTAACTAGCGGGAGTTACGAGCAGTACTTC; V: TRBV5-5; size: few; J: TRBJ2-7; D: TRBD2
CDR3: CAWSVLSFRAVDYGYTF; DNA: TGTGCCTGGAGTGTATTGAGTTTCAGGGCGGTGGACTATGGCTACACCTTC; V: TRBV30; size: once; J: TRBJ1-2; D: .
CDR3: CASSEEILDQPQHF; DNA: TGTGCCAGCAGTGAAGAAATACTCGATCAGCCCCAGCATTTT; V: TRBV6-1; size: .; J: TRBJ1-5; D: .
CDR3: CASTLRGGNTGELFF; DNA: TGCGCCAGCACCCTGAGAGGTGGGAACACCGGGGAGCTGTTTTTT; V: TRBV5-1; size: .; J: TRBJ2-2; D: .
CDR3: CASSLGQYEQYF; DNA: TGTGCCAGCAGCTTAGGACAGTACGAGCAGTACTTC; V: TRBV5-4; size: .; J: TRBJ2-7; D: .
CDR3: CASSQDLNTGELFF; DNA: TGTGCCAGCAGCCAAGACTTAAACACCGGGGAGCTGTTTTTT; V: TRBV3-1/TRBV3-2; size: .; J: TRBJ2-2; D: .
CDR3: CASSRYRTTGELFF; DNA: TGTGCCAGCAGTCGGTACAGGACCACCGGGGAGCTGTTTTTT; V: TRBV28; size: .; J: TRBJ2-2; D: .
CDR3: CASSPPSGANTGELFF; DNA: TGTGCCAGCTCGCCCCCTAGCGGGGCGAACACCGGGGAGCTGTTTTTT; V: TRBV18; size: .; J: TRBJ2-2; D: TRBD2
CDR3: CAWSEYQETQYF; DNA: TGTGCCTGGAGCGAGTACCAAGAGACCCAGTACTTC; V: TRBV30; size: .; J: TRBJ2-5; D: .
CDR3: CASSPWDRESFRTQYF; DNA: TGTGCCAGCTCACCATGGGACAGGGAGAGCTTCAGGACCCAGTACTTC; V: TRBV18; size: .; J: TRBJ2-5; D: TRBD1
CDR3: CASSPSGSSYEQYF; DNA: TGCGCCAGCAGCCCTAGCGGGAGCTCCTACGAGCAGTACTTC; V: TRBV11-3; size: .; J: TRBJ2-7; D: TRBD2
CDR3: CASSQELNGGRFYEQYF; DNA: TGTGCCAGCAGCCAAGAGCTGAATGGCGGGAGGTTCTACGAGCAGTACTTC; V: TRBV3-1/TRBV3-2; size: .; J: TRBJ2-7; D: TRBD2
CDR3: CASGTGTGNEQYF; DNA: TGCGCCAGCGGGACCGGGACAGGGAACGAGCAGTACTTC; V: TRBV10-1; size: .; J: TRBJ2-7; D: TRBD1
CDR3: CASSLSTLNEQFF; DNA: TGCGCCAGCAGCTTGTCTACCCTAAATGAGCAGTTCTTC; V: TRBV5-1; size: .; J: TRBJ2-1; D: .
CDR3: CASSIGRASGRGRFGNEQFF; DNA: TGTGCCAGTAGTATAGGCCGGGCTAGCGGGAGAGGTAGGTTCGGTAATGAGCAGTTCTTC; V: TRBV19; size: .; J: TRBJ2-1; D: TRBD2
CDR3: CASSRGQGRPGYTF; DNA: TGCGCCAGCAGTCGGGGACAGGGGCGTCCGGGCTACACCTTC; V: TRBV5-1; size: .; J: TRBJ1-2; D: TRBD1
CDR3: CASSLGQGEYAPQHF; DNA: TGTGCCAGCAGCCTTGGACAGGGGGAATATGCGCCCCAGCATTTT; V: TRBV11-2; size: .; J: TRBJ1-5; D: TRBD1
CDR3: CASSDHRGEQYF; DNA: TGCGCCAGCAGTGACCACAGGGGCGAGCAGTACTTC; V: TRBV10-1; size: .; J: TRBJ2-7; D: TRBD1
CDR3: CATSKGGVMGNQPQHF; DNA: TGTGCCACCTCAAAAGGGGGGGTAATGGGCAATCAGCCCCAGCATTTT; V: TRBV19; size: .; J: TRBJ1-5; D: .